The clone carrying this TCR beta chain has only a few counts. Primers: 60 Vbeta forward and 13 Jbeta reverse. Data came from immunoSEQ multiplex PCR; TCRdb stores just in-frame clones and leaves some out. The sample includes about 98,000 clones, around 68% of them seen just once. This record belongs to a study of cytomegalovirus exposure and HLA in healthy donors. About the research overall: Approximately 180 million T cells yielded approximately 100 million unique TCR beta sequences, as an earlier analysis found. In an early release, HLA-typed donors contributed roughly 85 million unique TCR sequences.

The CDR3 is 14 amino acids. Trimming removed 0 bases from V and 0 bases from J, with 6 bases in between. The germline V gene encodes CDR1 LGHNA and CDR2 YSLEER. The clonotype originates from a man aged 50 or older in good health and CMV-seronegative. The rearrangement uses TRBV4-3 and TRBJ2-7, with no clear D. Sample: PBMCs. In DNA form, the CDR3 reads TGCGCCAGCAGCCAAGAGGCCGCCTCCTACGAGCAGTACTTC. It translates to CASSQEAASYEQYF.